This record concerns one T cell receptor beta chain sequence. Its antigen remains unidentified. Germline-derived CDR1 and CDR2 are LGHNA and YNFKEQ. The CDR3 sequence is 14 residues long. This sample stems from a study of blood T cells in healthy people across ages. Alongside a J-beta primer mix, a sample-barcoded 5' primer served in a second PCR lasting about 7 to 11 cycles. Each CDR3 protein is one row after TCRdb ran MiXCR on the 5' RACE reads. Altogether nearly 1 million distinct CDR3 sequences are present, 51% being singletons, with the ten largest covering about a fifth. Aged about 6 to 90, donors were systemically healthy Caucasians from Russia. General study points: The study found TCR beta diversity correlated strongly with naive T cell percentage. Per million T cells, the diversity of TCR beta decreased roughly linearly as age advanced.

This TCR was recovered from a woman aged 55 to 70 in good health. The specimen sequenced was blood. The V call is TRBV4-2, the J call TRBJ2-5; D not certain. The better agreement between TRBJ2-7 and the DNA end casts doubt on the J call. The DNA of the CDR3 is TGTGCCAGCAGCCAAGAGGCCCAAGACTACGAGCAGTACTTC. Its protein product is CASSQEAQDYEQYF.